The clone carrying this T cell receptor beta chain was counted ten times or more. Antigen specificity is unknown. This library used roughly 0.4 ug RNA and molecular barcoded adaptors spanning alpha/delta and beta/gamma chains. TCRdb re-analysed the reads in MiXCR, keeping a single row per CDR3 protein. Seen here are tens of thousands of distinct CDR3 sequences, about 20% observed once, and the top ten hold more than 30%. This entry is derived from a study of read filtering for tumor transcriptome and immune sequencing. Turning to the study itself: Transcriptome libraries were built from DNase-treated RNA. Per sample, TCR-region reads ranged about 4 to 11 million by IR-seq, roughly 80 to 1273 by RNA-seq. Study conclusions and caveats: RNA-seq captured clonotypes less deeply and reliably than IR-seq. Single-read clonotypes: about 81.9% of IR-seq clonotypes (about 3.5% of reads), around three quarters of RNA-seq clonotypes (approximately 49% of reads).

This clonotype was obtained from a donor older than 35 with multiple myeloma. Sequencing was performed on a population of CD138-negative cells sorted from bone marrow.

The CDR3 sequence is CASSDFWDRGIHNEQFF. The CDR3 DNA sequence: TGTGCCAGCAGTGATTTCTGGGACAGGGGAATCCACAATGAGCAGTTCTTC. The gene calls are TRBV6-1 and TRBJ2-1, with TRBD1 matching over 10 bases. Germline V gene lookup returns CDR1 MNHNS and CDR2 SASEGT. CDR3 length equals 17 residues. J gave up 5 bases and V 3 bases, and 10 bases lay outside the gene matches.